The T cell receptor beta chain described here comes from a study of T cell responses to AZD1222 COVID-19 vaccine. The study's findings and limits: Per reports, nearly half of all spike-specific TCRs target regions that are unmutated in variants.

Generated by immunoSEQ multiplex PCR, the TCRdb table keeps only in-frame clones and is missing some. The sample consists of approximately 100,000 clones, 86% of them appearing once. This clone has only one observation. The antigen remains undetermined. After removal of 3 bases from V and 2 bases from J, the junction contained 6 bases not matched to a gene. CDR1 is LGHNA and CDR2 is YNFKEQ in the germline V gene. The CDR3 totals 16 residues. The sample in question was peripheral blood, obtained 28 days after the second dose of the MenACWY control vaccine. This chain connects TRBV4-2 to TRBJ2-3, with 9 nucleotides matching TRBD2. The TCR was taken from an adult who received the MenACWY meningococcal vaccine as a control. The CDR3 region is CASSHNLAGNTDTQYF. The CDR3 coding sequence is TGTGCCAGCAGCCACAATCTAGCGGGGAACACAGATACGCAGTATTTT.